A selection of T cell receptor beta chains follows, all from one sample in a study of circulating tumor DNA in untreated peripheral T-cell lymphoma. Method: immunoSEQ multiplex PCR; TCRdb's copy keeps in-frame clones and lacks some. This table has several thousand clones, approximately 62% appearing once. What was sequenced was tumor tissue. The origin of the receptors is a human donor with peripheral T-cell lymphoma. CDR3s include the opening cysteine and the closing phenylalanine or tryptophan. D genes are given only for firm matches. A clone size is listed for some rows: how often the clone was seen (once, few, many), or a class if it is expanded.

len: 18
d_gene: TRBD1
v_gene: TRBV18
abundance: .
j_gene: TRBJ2-6
CDR3nt: TGTGCCAGCTCACGGCGGACAGGGGGCTACTCTGGGGCCAACGTCCTGACTTTC
CDR3aa: CASSRRTGGYSGANVLTF

len: 17
d_gene: .
v_gene: TRBV18
abundance: once
j_gene: TRBJ2-3
CDR3nt: TGTGCCAGCTCACCACCCTGGCGGGGGCGGGAGACAGATACGCAGTATTTT
CDR3aa: CASSPPWRGRETDTQYF

len: 16
d_gene: TRBD1
v_gene: TRBV6-8
abundance: .
j_gene: TRBJ2-2
CDR3nt: TGTGCCAGCAGGGGCCCGGGACAGGGAATCGGCGGGGAGCTGTTTTTT
CDR3aa: CASRGPGQGIGGELFF

len: 12
d_gene: .
v_gene: TRBV6-8
abundance: .
j_gene: TRBJ2-2
CDR3nt: TGTGCCAGCAGTTACGTCCGCACGGAGCTGTTTTTT
CDR3aa: CASSYVRTELFF

len: 16
d_gene: .
v_gene: TRBV18
abundance: .
j_gene: TRBJ2-7
CDR3nt: TGTGCCAGCTCACCACGAACCGGGACCAAGCGCTACGAGCAGTACTTC
CDR3aa: CASSPRTGTKRYEQYF

len: 15
d_gene: .
v_gene: TRBV30
abundance: few
j_gene: TRBJ1-2
CDR3nt: TGTGCCTGGAGTGTCGTGGACAGTCTTAACTATGGCTACACCTTC
CDR3aa: CAWSVVDSLNYGYTF

len: 12
d_gene: .
v_gene: TRBV28
abundance: .
j_gene: TRBJ2-1
CDR3nt: TGTGCCACCCGGGGCAGGGTCAATGAGCAGTTCTTC
CDR3aa: CATRGRVNEQFF

len: 14
d_gene: .
v_gene: TRBV19
abundance: .
j_gene: TRBJ1-4
CDR3nt: TGTGCCAGTGTGGACCACGGTGAGGATGAAAAACTGTTTTTT
CDR3aa: CASVDHGEDEKLFF

len: 15
d_gene: .
v_gene: TRBV2
abundance: .
j_gene: TRBJ1-5
CDR3nt: TGTGCCAGCTCAGTCGACAGCCTTAGCAATCAGCCCCAGCATTTT
CDR3aa: CASSVDSLSNQPQHF

len: 13
d_gene: .
v_gene: TRBV7-1
abundance: .
j_gene: TRBJ2-1
CDR3nt: TGTGCCAGCAGCGCGACCGAGAGGGGTGAGCAGTTCTTC
CDR3aa: CASSATERGEQFF

len: 15
d_gene: .
v_gene: TRBV6-8
abundance: .
j_gene: TRBJ2-1
CDR3nt: TGTGCCAGCAGTTACGAGAGCGGAATCTACAATGAGCAGTTCTTC
CDR3aa: CASSYESGIYNEQFF

len: 11
d_gene: .
v_gene: TRBV12-5
abundance: .
j_gene: TRBJ2-2
CDR3nt: TGTGCTAGTGGGGAGAGCGGGGAGCTGTTTTTT
CDR3aa: CASGESGELFF